Each of the 4 T cell receptor beta chains below was sequenced from the same sample in a study of T cell responses to AZD1222 COVID-19 vaccine. Sequencing used immunoSEQ multiplex PCR; TCRdb keeps in-frame clones, though not all of them. The profile shows roughly 200,000 clones, about 90% of them singletons. Sequenced here: peripheral blood, sampled on day 0 of AZD1222 vaccination. The receptors were sampled from an adult in good health.

J is TRBJ2-3 and V is TRBV1. TRBV1 is an annotated pseudogene. The CDR3 is 12 amino acids. CDR3 sequence reads: CTSSPDTDTQYF. The CDR3 coding sequence is TGCACCAGCAGCCCAGACACAGATACGCAGTATTTT.

The chain is built from TRBV4-3 and TRBJ1-4, with 8 bases fitting TRBD1. With V trimmed by 1 base and J by 7 bases, 2 bases remained unmatched. The CDR3 length is 14 residues. Germline V gene sequence: CDR1 LGHNA, CDR2 YSLEER. As DNA, the CDR3 is TGCGCCAGCAGCCAAGGTACAGGGGGTGAAAAACTGTTTTTT. Its translation is CASSQGTGGEKLFF.

The rearrangement joins TRBV3-1 (or the pseudogene TRBV3-2) to TRBJ1-4; no clear D gene. Germline CDR1 and CDR2: LGHDT and YNNKEL (reference sequence). The CDR3 has 14 residues. Trimming took off 4 bases at V and 4 bases at J, with 10 bases between the two ends. This CDR3 is CASSPGGLNEKLFF. Written as DNA, the CDR3 is TGTGCCAGCAGCCCGGGAGGTCTTAATGAAAAACTGTTTTTT.

The chain combines TRBV3-1 (or the pseudogene TRBV3-2) with TRBJ2-7; 9 positions agree with TRBD1. The V segment lost 4 bases and the J segment 5 bases; nucleotides outside the gene matches: 6. Germline V gives CDR1 LGHDT, CDR2 YNNKEL (reference sequence). This CDR3 is 14 amino acids long. CDR3 in DNA: TGTGCCAGCAGCCTCCGGACAGGGGATCACGAGCAGTACTTC. Amino acid sequence: CASSLRTGDHEQYF.